Sequencing of this T cell receptor (beta chain) was carried out in a study of T cell responses to AZD1222 COVID-19 vaccine. Study-wide results and caveats: Nearly half of unique spike-specific TCRs reportedly avoided B.1.351 and B.1.1.7 mutated regions. The CD4 TCRs associated with vaccination extended across spike and predominated at 160-218 and 743-854. At study baseline, merely five or six AZD1222 recipients were seropositive. Clonal diversity may have been underestimated in mostly white British donors.

To note about this clone: The antigen is undetermined.

J gave up 2 bases and V 5 bases, and 3 bases lay outside the gene matches. Per the germline V gene, CDR1 is SGHNT and CDR2 is YENEEA. CDR3 length equals 15 residues. TCRdb keeps only in-frame clones here, not all; method: immunoSEQ multiplex PCR. The table records about 49,000 clones, roughly three quarters of them present only once. The clonotype originates from an adult in good health. The input for sequencing was peripheral blood, taken on day 0 of MenACWY control vaccination. The V call is TRBV11-3, the J call TRBJ2-1; 10 bases line up with TRBD1. CDR3 bases: TGTGCCAGCAGCCAGGGGACAGGGGCCTACAATGAGCAGTTCTTC. It codes for CASSQGTGAYNEQFF.